This T cell receptor beta chain stems from a study of CD8 T cells in Susac syndrome. Germline CDR1 and CDR2: MNHNS and SASEGT. This CDR3 contains 17 residues. With 4 bases removed from V and 2 bases from J, the gap between germline ends came to 18 bases. The RNA input was roughly 0.45 to 1 ug, and it was reverse transcribed with random hexamers. TCRdb analysed the immunoSEQ multiplex PCR reads with MiXCR anew, one entry per CDR3 protein. The sample includes 200,000 to 250,000 distinct CDR3 sequences, 95% of them seen just once. The receptor comes from a human donor with multiple sclerosis. Source material: CD4+ T cells from PBMCs. This chain joins TRBV6-1 and TRBJ1-5; possibly TRBD1 for D (6 bases). The DNA for the CDR3 is TGTGCCAGCAGTGCCCCTGGCAGCCAGGGGCGCAATCAGCCCCAGCATTTT. It encodes CASSAPGSQGRNQPQHF.